This entry describes one T cell receptor (beta chain). Data came from immunoSEQ multiplex PCR; TCRdb stores just in-frame clones and leaves some out. The sample has about 97,000 clones, approximately 80% seen once; the top ten hold less than 15%. The CDR3 is made up of 14 amino acids. V lost 4 bases and J 0 bases, leaving 11 bases between the germline ends. The germline V gene encodes CDR1 SQVTM and CDR2 ANQGSEA. The entry originates in a study of PD-1 blockade in classical Hodgkin lymphoma. Relapse after autologous stem cell transplantation occurred in every patient, and brentuximab vedotin exposure varied. Complete response, partial response or progressive disease was each patient's best response.

This chain uses TRBV29-1 with TRBJ2-3, with D possibly matching TRBD1 (6 bases). The material was peripheral blood mononuclear cells (PBMCs), obtained at baseline. This receptor was obtained from a human donor with classical Hodgkin lymphoma. This CDR3 reads CSVASDSSTDTQYF. In nucleotides, the CDR3 is TGCAGCGTTGCATCGGACAGCAGCACAGATACGCAGTATTTT.